This T cell receptor (beta chain) stems from a study of T cells in Graves' hyperthyroidism and ophthalmopathy (dated by TCRdb to about 2019). In the study overall: Peripheral blood was sampled at the time of initial diagnosis, prior to any treatment. A discovery cohort of approximately 97 patients, about 40 with Graves' ophthalmopathy and more than 55 with stable Graves' hyperthyroidism, was used to find distinguishing TCR V-J signatures. Whether ophthalmopathy could be predicted prospectively was tested in an independent validation cohort made up of 18 to 20 hyperthyroidism patients plus 17 patients who later progressed to ophthalmopathy. The 90 or so discovery patients were randomly split 7:3 into training and test sets. In roughly six Graves' hyperthyroidism patients, the study also compared T-cell repertoires from thyroid tissue with T-cell repertoires from blood. Following sampling, methimazole starting at 30 mg daily was given to hyperthyroidism patients, and high-dose intravenous methylprednisolone was given to ophthalmopathy patients. According to the paper, TCR Vbeta CDR3 sequencing was carried out on 135 peripheral blood samples, which came from about 45 ophthalmopathy, 70 to 80 hyperthyroidism and approximately 17 progressor patients. What the work shows at the level of the full study, not this receptor alone: Blood samples also contained most of the expanded thyroid clonotypes (frequency above 0.001), which suggests that blood repertoires may reflect thyroid immune responses. In cross-validation, a model built on a 13 V-J signature told ophthalmopathy apart from stable hyperthyroidism with less than 90% sensitivity and about 81% specificity, and in testing the same model reached 80%/75%. In validation, the model predicted progression to ophthalmopathy with around 71% sensitivity and approximately 72% specificity, a median of approximately 6.7 months before onset. No statistical method was used to set the sample size in advance, and investigators knew the group allocation.

The TCR beta CDR3 regions were amplified from the RNA transcripts. The TCR CDR3 was subjected to a first round of RT-PCR using the HTBI primer set and the Qiagen OneStep RT-PCR kit. Libraries were constructed in a second round of multiplex PCR, after which size selection and purification were carried out. The libraries were sequenced on an Illumina HiSeq2000 using paired-end 100 bp reads. In the paper's pipeline: SOAPnuke was used to process the raw data, throwing out any read that contained adapters or uncalled bases, had a mean Phred below 15, or lacked an exact constant-primer or identifier match. High-quality paired reads were merged using COPE v1.2.5, and each unique nucleotide sequence was defined as a clonotype. MiTCR v1.1 was used to align the clonotypes against IMGT TRBV, TRBD and TRBJ reference segments. Analysis was restricted to V-J combinations with a frequency above 0.0001, which covered 99% to 99.2% of repertoires. The TCS score was defined as the ratio of F50 (clonal expansion) to E x V (chaos), calculated using BLOSUM62-based TCRdist between CDR3 peptides within each V-J. Welch's t-statistics and random forest reduced around 550 V-J features to about 13, which were used in a naive Bayes classifier (R e1071). TCRdb's own reprocessing of the public reads used fastp at Q25 and MiXCR and kept productive beta chains. CDR3 protein sequences are deduplicated, and each keeps its most common genes and DNA. These V and J calls are TCRdb output, not the study's own analysis. The sample contains 450,000 to 650,000 distinct CDR3 sequences, 12% to 15% of them found a single time. The ten largest clones represent more than 6% of the sample.

There are many counts of this clonotype. Its binding antigen is unknown. The sample holds no much larger clone one base away, and base qualities are not on file. The CDR3 measures 16 amino acids from cysteine to phenylalanine. CDR3 DNA is the only sequence kept; it has 48 bases, read in frame from the first base. The germline V gene specifies SGHRS as CDR1 and YFSETQ as CDR2. Trimming costs V 0 bases and J 5 bases, and their ends lie 17 bases apart. Ophthalmopathy patients had moderately to severely active disease, with a Clinical Activity Score of 3 or more, a NOSPECS grade of 4 or more, and a disease duration of less than 3 months. The study excluded patients with uncontrolled infections, other autoimmune diseases, pregnancy or lactation. Clinical symptoms, serum thyroxine and TRAb, thyroid ultrasound, and orbital computed tomography formed the basis for the diagnoses. Ficoll-Paque density gradient centrifugation was used to isolate PBMCs from about 9 ml of fresh peripheral blood. Total RNA was extracted using Trizol reagent, and RNA quality was assessed on an Agilent 2100 Bioanalyzer.

The chain was built from TRBV5-1 and TRBJ1-1, with TRBD1 as a weak D call on 6 bases. The sample taken for sequencing was blood. This TCR was sampled from a woman under 30 with Graves' ophthalmopathy. CDR3 loop: CASSLAGGGQRTEAFF. The nucleotide sequence reads as follows: TGCGCCAGCAGCTTGGCGGGGGGGGGGCAGAGGACTGAAGCTTTCTTT.